This T cell receptor (beta chain) was retrieved from a study of blood T cells in healthy people across ages (dated by TCRdb to the mid-2010s). With regard to the full study: In model experiments, roughly one uniquely barcoded TCR beta cDNA molecule per two T cells was captured by template switching. Two additional independent replicas of 1 million unique cDNA reads from the same blood draw were analyzed for two donors (one aged 18 to 29 and one aged 80 or older). Donors were grouped into four age groups: young (average approximately 16 years), middle-aged (39), aged (62) and long-lived (just over 80). To avoid experimental bias, donors of different ages were spread randomly across the sequencing lanes. Age-related changes in TCR beta repertoire diversity were measured in the study by deep sequencing normalized with unique cDNA molecular identifiers. On the study overall, not on this receptor specifically: As age increased, observed TCR beta diversity per million T cells dropped in a roughly linear way, and a significant reduction was already evident by age 40. Total diversity estimates from one million sequenced T cells were considered lower bounds and underestimates. Observed TCR beta diversity correlated strongly with the percentage of naive T cells measured by flow cytometry. The CMV infection status of donors was not known, potentially confounding age-related changes in expanded clonotypes. Compared with the aged group, more naive CD4+ T cells, fewer expanded clones and increased TCR diversity were shown by the long-lived group, suggesting age selection. Bulk unsorted PBMC profiling prevented conclusive comparison of naive and antigen-experienced compartments.

Concerning this clonotype itself: Its binding antigen is unknown. The record has no base qualities; no much larger clone is one base away.

Systemically healthy Caucasian individuals from Russia, approximately 39 in total and aged 6 to 90 years, were included as donors. Roughly 10 milliliters of peripheral blood were collected from each donor into EDTA-treated Vacutainer tubes. PBMCs were isolated by Ficoll-Paque density-gradient centrifugation, with at least 7 million obtained per sample. Total RNA, at least 6 micrograms per sample, was extracted from PBMCs with Trizol reagent. Naive CD45RAhigh/CD27high T cell percentages were measured by flow cytometry on a PBMC aliquot from every donor. The CDR3 covers 15 residues, taking in both the cysteine and the phenylalanine. Of the read, only the CDR3 DNA is kept; its 45 bases are in frame from base 1. The germline V gene (reference sequence) specifies PRHDT as CDR1 and FYEKMQ as CDR2. V loses 3 bases, J loses 5 bases, and the germline ends lie 17 bases apart. The library was prepared using 5' RACE. The listed sequencing device is Illumina HiSeq 2500. A second PCR of roughly 7 to 12 cycles was run with a J-beta primer mix and a sample-barcoded 5' primer. Each TCR beta cDNA molecule received a unique molecular identifier from a template-switch 5' adaptor carrying 12 random nucleotides. At least 2.5 million CDR3-containing paired-end reads were obtained from each sample. All of the RNA was converted into first-strand cDNA using the Mint cDNA synthesis kit, with a TRBC-specific oligonucleotide serving as the primer. After uracil-DNA glycosylase treatment, a first 18-cycle PCR used universal primers M1SS and BC2_uni_R on all cDNA. The authors processed their data as follows. For normalization, 1 million high-quality reads, each with a distinct molecular identifier, were randomly selected from each sample. Reads sharing molecular identifiers were discarded rather than binned into consensus sequences. MiTCR, with a Q25 quality threshold and the strictest error-elimination algorithm, was used for CDR3 identification, clonotype clustering and error correction. A nonparametric unseen species model using Euler transformation provided a lower-bound estimate of total TCR beta diversity. Starting from the raw public reads, TCRdb applied fastp trimming at Q25, assembled clones with MiXCR and retained in-frame beta chains. One record per CDR3 amino acid sequence lists the most common genes and DNA. The V and J calls were not made by the authors but by TCRdb's processing. Within this sample are about 1.5 million distinct CDR3 sequences, with less than 45% of them counted one time only. Clones ranked in the top ten supply less than 5% of the sample.

The sequenced sample consisted of blood. The chain is assembled from TRBV13 and TRBJ2-7; the D region is possibly TRBD1 or TRBD2, each matching across 5 bases. This TCR came from a woman aged 18-30 years in good health. CDR3 region: CASSLGVMGNHEQYF. At the DNA level, the sequence is TGTGCCAGCAGCTTGGGGGTCATGGGTAACCACGAGCAGTACTTC.